This is a list of T cell receptor beta chains from one sample in a study of blood T cell repertoires in COVID-19. Profiled with immunoSEQ multiplex PCR; TCRdb holds only in-frame clones, not every one. The profile shows about 280,000 clones, around 84% of them singletons. The sample taken for sequencing was PBMCs or T cells enriched from blood (not recorded which). The receptors come from a man aged 35 to 55 who had been exposed to COVID-19. The CDR3 runs from the conserved cysteine through the conserved F or W.

V	J	CDR3
TRBV6-5	TRBJ2-7	CASGRTGEQYF
TRBV18	TRBJ2-1	CASSPLGATYNEQFF
TRBV11-2	TRBJ1-1	CASSIPGDRTEAFF
TRBV10-1	TRBJ2-3	CASSESIGSMSVDTQYF
TRBV2	TRBJ1-4	CASSPNRGTSEKLFF
TRBV6-5	TRBJ2-1	CASSYLGGYQGQFF
TRBV4-2	TRBJ2-1	CASSQEEAGQGEREHEQFF
TRBV5-3	TRBJ2-1	CALGGIEQFF
TRBV6-6	TRBJ1-1	CASGGGMEAFF
TRBV4-2	TRBJ2-7	CASSHSSGYEQYF
TRBV7-9	TRBJ2-7	CASTHPPAGMDEQYF
TRBV5-8	TRBJ2-3	CASSSGLAGVGDTQYF
TRBV12-3/TRBV12-4	TRBJ2-1	CASSPYSGTGGFF
TRBV4-1	TRBJ2-6	CASRDRDSGANVLTF
TRBV2	TRBJ2-6	CASRGARGANVLTF
TRBV2	TRBJ1-5	CASRPRVGFDQPQHF
TRBV7-9	TRBJ2-7	CASSSGLAGVIEQYF
TRBV11-2	TRBJ1-1	CASATGPGGTEAFF
TRBV7-9	TRBJ2-3	CASSSIAGQTPTDTQYF
TRBV15	TRBJ1-2	CATTNTGGAQGYTF
TRBV10-3	TRBJ2-7	CAAHGGSYEQYF
TRBV11-2	TRBJ2-3	CASSFSNTDTQYF
TRBV7-8	TRBJ2-1	CASSPSGSSYNEQFF
TRBV5-1	TRBJ2-1	CASSTSGESYNEQFF
TRBV15	TRBJ1-5	CATSRVLMAGDATQHF
TRBV24-1	TRBJ2-2	CATSAVGSANTGELFF
TRBV19	TRBJ2-5	CASSRKIGTGRFGETQYF
TRBV5-6	TRBJ1-3	CASSLAGWVGNTIYF
TRBV19	TRBJ1-1	CASSARDRDEAFF